One sample yielded the 28 T cell receptor beta chains listed below, sequenced in a study of blood T cell repertoires in COVID-19. Produced via immunoSEQ multiplex PCR; TCRdb's table is partial and in-frame only. The table shows fewer than 120,000 clones, with 87% occurring only once. Sequencing was done on a sample of peripheral blood. Every receptor here comes from a human donor in a cohort sampled during active COVID-19.

CDR3 protein: CACTLQGGLGSSYEQYF. CDR3 DNA sequence: TGTGCCTGCACTCTCCAGGGGGGACTAGGGAGCTCCTACGAGCAGTACTTC. The gene calls are TRBV30 and TRBJ2-7; tentatively, D is TRBD2 (8 bases). In germline, CDR1 is GTSNPN, CDR2 SVGIG (reference sequence). Trimming took off 6 bases at V and 0 bases at J, with 24 bases between the two ends. CDR3 length: 17 amino acids.

The rearrangement links TRBV2 to TRBJ2-7, with 7 nucleotides matching TRBD2. V trimming: 7 bases; J trimming: 3 bases; junction bases outside the gene matches: 6. The CDR3 spans 13 residues. The germline gives CDR1 SNHLY, CDR2 FYNNEI. The CDR3 DNA reads as TGTGCCAGCATTGGGGGGGGAAACTACGAGCAGTACTTC. Translated: CASIGGGNYEQYF.

The V gene is TRBV5-1, the J gene TRBJ2-1; D is perhaps TRBD2 (6 bases). This CDR3 has 15 residues. CDR1 and CDR2 (germline): SGHRS, YFSETQ. The V end was cut by 0 bases, the J end by 2 bases, with 9 bases between. Here the CDR3 DNA reads TGCGCCAGCAGCTTGGTCGGCGGGACCTACAATGAGCAGTTCTTC. It codes for CASSLVGGTYNEQFF.

This chain connects TRBV10-3 to TRBJ2-7; D might be TRBD2 (6 bases). Trimming cost V 0 bases and J 2 bases, with 14 bases left between them. Germline assignment: CDR1 ENHRY and CDR2 SYGVKD. This CDR3 comprises 16 residues. CDR3 protein: CAISESIRTNAYEQYF. The CDR3 nucleotides read TGTGCCATCAGTGAGTCGATAAGGACTAATGCCTACGAGCAGTACTTC.

This clone was observed a few times. This chain joins TRBV7-3 and TRBJ1-2; 8 positions agree with TRBD1. The CDR3 is made up of 13 amino acids. Germline V gene data show CDR1 as SGHTA and CDR2 as FQGTGA. Germline trimming cut 4 bases from V and 8 bases from J; bases unmatched to any gene: 6. CDR3 in DNA: TGTGCCAGCAGCTCCCAGACAGGGGAAGGCTACACCTTC. This gives the protein CASSSQTGEGYTF.

About this clone: At the DNA level, this CDR3 is encoded by other sequences in the same sample as well. This rearrangement joins TRBV5-1 to TRBJ2-7; maybe TRBD1 (7 bases). Germline V gene lookup returns CDR1 SGHRS and CDR2 YFSETQ. Trimming pared 5 bases from V and 4 bases from J, leaving 16 bases between. The CDR3 spans 14 residues. CDR3 in amino acids: CASSYTRGTYEQYF. DNA for the CDR3: TGCGCCAGCAGTTATACCAGGGGGACTTACGAGCAGTACTTC.

This chain joins TRBV10-2 and TRBJ1-1; D might be TRBD1 (6 bases). CDR3 length equals 17 residues. The V gene's germline CDR1 is WSHSY and CDR2 SAAADI. Trimming left V 2 bases short and J 7 bases short, with 23 bases between. This chain's CDR3 is CASSETNLRGRAGEAFF. The CDR3 coding sequence is TGCGCCAGCAGTGAGACCAACCTTAGGGGGAGGGCGGGTGAAGCTTTCTTT.

The chain uses TRBV28 and TRBJ2-2, with no clear D. Per germline, CDR1 MDHEN and CDR2 SYDVKM. Trimming stripped 1 base from V and 6 bases from J, with 9 bases between. This CDR3 is built from 14 residues. CDR3 sequence reads: CASSLSWASGELFF. The DNA for the CDR3 is TGTGCCAGCAGTTTATCTTGGGCATCCGGGGAGCTGTTTTTT.

This chain uses TRBV5-1 with TRBJ2-1, with 8 bases identical to TRBD1. This CDR3 region has 15 residues. From germline, CDR1 is SGHRS and CDR2 YFSETQ. The V gene end was trimmed by 4 bases and the J gene end by 9 bases; junction bases not matched to a gene: 12. The CDR3 coding sequence is TGCGCCAGCAGCCCCCTGACAGGGGTCGAGGGTGAGCAGTTCTTC. This translates into CASSPLTGVEGEQFF.

The gene calls are TRBV7-8 and TRBJ1-1; 8 nucleotides match TRBD1. The CDR3 is 13 residues long. Germline CDR1 SGHVS, CDR2 FQNEAQ. J lost 10 bases, V lost 1 base, and 5 bases had no gene match. CDR3 protein: CASSLVYDRGAFF. CDR3 in DNA: TGTGCCAGCAGCTTAGTCTATGACAGGGGAGCTTTCTTT.

The V call is TRBV28, the J call TRBJ2-7; TRBD2 is a possible D gene (5 bases). The length of the CDR3 is 15 residues. Per the germline V gene, CDR1 is MDHEN and CDR2 is SYDVKM. V lost 4 bases to trimming and J lost 5 bases, with 18 bases between them. The CDR3 DNA follows: TGTGCCAGCAGTTCCCGAGGGAGCGGCCACCACGAGCAGTACTTC. The encoded protein is CASSSRGSGHHEQYF.

This clone has only one observation. This chain uses TRBV19 with TRBJ2-3; 8 bases are shared with TRBD2. Germline V gives CDR1 LNHDA, CDR2 SQIVND (reference sequence). V gave up 5 bases and J gave up 0 bases; unmatched junction bases: 4. The CDR3 consists of 15 residues. CDR3: CASSVAGSSTDTQYF. The DNA for the CDR3 is TGTGCCAGTAGTGTAGCGGGGTCTAGCACAGATACGCAGTATTTT.

A remark on this clone: One end of the junction is discordant with germline, which a read error may explain. This rearrangement joins TRBV3-1 (or the pseudogene TRBV3-2) to TRBJ2-5; D may be TRBD1 (6 bases). There are 21 residues in the CDR3. The germline gives CDR1 LGHDT, CDR2 YNNKEL (reference sequence). The CDR3 DNA reads TGTGCCAGCAGCTCACCAAGTATACCCACGGGGACACAGGGATATGTGGAGAGCCAGTACTTC. Its protein product is CASSSPSIPTGTQGYVESQYF.

In this sample, this clone turned up once. The same CDR3 is also encoded by other DNA sequences in this sample. CDR3 DNA sequence: TGTGCCAGCAGCCTCGCCGGGACTGGTTCCTACGAGCAGTACTTC. Encoded protein: CASSLAGTGSYEQYF. The gene calls are TRBV5-4 and TRBJ2-7; TRBD2 might be the D (6 bases). This CDR3 contains 15 residues. Germline loops: CDR1 SGHNT, CDR2 YYREEE (reference sequence). Trimming removed 4 bases at V and 1 base at J, with 15 bases between.

The chain combines TRBV4-2 with TRBJ1-2; 10 nucleotides agree with TRBD1. Germline CDR1 LGHNA, CDR2 YNFKEQ. V was clipped by 3 bases and J by 8 bases; unmatched bases: 3. This CDR3 region has 13 residues. The CDR3: CASSQGTGAGYTF. The CDR3 DNA reads as TGTGCCAGCAGCCAGGGGACAGGGGCCGGCTACACCTTC.

The chain is built from TRBV6-5 and TRBJ1-6; D is possibly TRBD1 (5 bases). The CDR3 extends over 13 amino acids. Germline CDR1 reads MNHEY; CDR2 reads SVGAGI. The germline V and J ends were trimmed by 9 bases and 7 bases, with 13 bases remaining between them. DNA of the CDR3: TGTGCCAGTAGCGGGGCGAGAAATTCACCCCTCCACTTT. Translating it yields CASSGARNSPLHF.

The rearrangement links TRBV5-1 to TRBJ2-1, with TRBD1 identical over 7 bases. Losses at the gene ends were 1 base for V and 0 bases for J; bases not matched to a gene: 4. This CDR3 comprises 16 residues. CDR1 is SGHRS and CDR2 is YFSETQ in the germline V gene. CDR3 protein: CASSLQGVSSYNEQFF. The CDR3 nucleotides are TGCGCCAGCAGCTTGCAGGGGGTAAGCTCCTACAATGAGCAGTTCTTC.

V and J are TRBV30 and TRBJ1-1, with 7 bases identical to TRBD1. The length of the CDR3 is 15 residues. V lost 1 base, J lost 1 base, and 6 bases stayed unmatched. Looked up from germline, CDR1 is GTSNPN and CDR2 is SVGIG (reference sequence). CDR3 sequence reads: CAWSARDRGNTEAFF. CDR3 DNA sequence: TGTGCCTGGAGTGCACGGGACAGAGGGAACACTGAAGCTTTCTTT.

CDR3 DNA: TGTGCCAGCAGCTTAGGGGGAGGGGATGAAAAACTGTTTTTT. This codes for CASSLGGGDEKLFF. This rearrangement joins TRBV7-8 to TRBJ1-4; D possibly corresponds to TRBD1 (5 bases). The V gene's germline CDR1 is SGHVS and CDR2 FQNEAQ. This CDR3 spans 14 amino acids. The V and J ends lost 1 base and 6 bases respectively, with 9 bases between them.

The rearrangement uses TRBV13 and TRBJ2-1, with 9 nucleotides matching TRBD1. Per germline, CDR1 PRHDT and CDR2 FYEKMQ (reference sequence). This CDR3 has 15 residues. Germline trimming cut 4 bases from V and 7 bases from J; bases unmatched to any gene: 8. CDR3 sequence (DNA): TGTGCCAGCAGCTACAGGGGGCCCACAACGAATGAGCAGTTCTTC. It yields the protein CASSYRGPTTNEQFF.

The rearrangement uses TRBV27 and TRBJ2-1; 12 bases fit TRBD2. The CDR3 has 15 amino acids. Germline assignment: CDR1 MNHEY and CDR2 SMNVEV (reference sequence). Losses at the gene ends were 6 bases for V and 5 bases for J; bases not matched to a gene: 5. The CDR3, as DNA: TGTGCCAGCAGGACTAGCGGGAGACACGACAATGAGCAGTTCTTC. Protein: CASRTSGRHDNEQFF.

This clone was seen only a few times. J is TRBJ2-4 and V is TRBV20-1, with TRBD2 as a possible D gene (6 bases). V was clipped by 3 bases and J by 6 bases, with 18 bases between them. The CDR3 length is 15 residues. Looked up from germline, CDR1 is DFQATT and CDR2 is SNEGSKA (reference sequence). In DNA, the CDR3 is TGCAGTGCTAGTTTAGGAAACTCGGGACTAAACATTCAGTACTTC. Its protein product is CSASLGNSGLNIQYF.

This chain's CDR3 is CASSFRSAGNTEAFF. In nucleotides, the CDR3 is TGTGCCAGCAGTTTCCGGTCGGCAGGTAACACTGAAGCTTTCTTT. This sequence joins TRBV28 and TRBJ1-1; no definite D call. The CDR3 contains 15 residues. V was cut by 3 bases and J by 2 bases, with 13 bases left in between. Germline loops: CDR1 MDHEN, CDR2 SYDVKM.

V and J are TRBV3-1 (or the pseudogene TRBV3-2) and TRBJ2-1; TRBD2 matches 7 bases. The CDR3 has 12 residues. V lost 4 bases and J lost 9; bases outside the gene matches: 3. In germline, CDR1 is LGHDT, CDR2 YNNKEL (reference sequence). CDR3 region: CASSPTSFEQFF. The CDR3 nucleotides are TGTGCCAGCAGCCCGACTAGCTTTGAGCAGTTCTTC.

The chain links TRBV10-3 to TRBJ2-1; 14 positions match TRBD2. The CDR3 contains 19 residues. From germline, CDR1 is ENHRY and CDR2 SYGVKD. With V trimmed by 5 bases and J by 0 bases, 9 bases remained unmatched. This CDR3 reads CAISPTDGLAGGSYNEQFF. CDR3 sequence (DNA): TGTGCCATCAGTCCAACTGACGGACTAGCGGGGGGCTCCTACAATGAGCAGTTCTTC.

The chain links TRBV7-2 to TRBJ2-5; 10 bases are a match to TRBD2. V lost 5 bases and J lost 2; bases outside the gene matches: 14. The CDR3 consists of 18 residues. Germline assignment: CDR1 SGHTA and CDR2 FQGNSA. The CDR3: CASSPLGLAGAGQETQYF. CDR3 sequence (DNA): TGTGCCAGCAGCCCCCTGGGGCTAGCGGGGGCCGGACAAGAGACCCAGTACTTC.

The chain has TRBV6-5 and TRBJ2-7, with 10 bases aligning to TRBD1. V lost 1 base, J lost 6 bases, and 9 bases stayed unmatched. Germline V gives CDR1 MNHEY, CDR2 SVGAGI. The length of the CDR3 is 16 residues. CDR3 nucleotide sequence: TGTGCCAGCAGTTACTTTTGGCGACAGGGGGCCTCCGAGCAGTACTTC. Its protein is CASSYFWRQGASEQYF.

The chain joins TRBV28 to TRBJ2-2, with TRBD2 matching over 7 bases. Looked up from germline, CDR1 is MDHEN and CDR2 is SYDVKM. The CDR3 runs to 15 residues. The trim removed 6 bases at V and 9 bases at J, leaving 13 bases unmatched. CDR3 DNA: TGTGCCAGCAGGTTCCGGCTGCAGGGAGGGAGGGAGCTGTTTTTT. This encodes CASRFRLQGGRELFF.